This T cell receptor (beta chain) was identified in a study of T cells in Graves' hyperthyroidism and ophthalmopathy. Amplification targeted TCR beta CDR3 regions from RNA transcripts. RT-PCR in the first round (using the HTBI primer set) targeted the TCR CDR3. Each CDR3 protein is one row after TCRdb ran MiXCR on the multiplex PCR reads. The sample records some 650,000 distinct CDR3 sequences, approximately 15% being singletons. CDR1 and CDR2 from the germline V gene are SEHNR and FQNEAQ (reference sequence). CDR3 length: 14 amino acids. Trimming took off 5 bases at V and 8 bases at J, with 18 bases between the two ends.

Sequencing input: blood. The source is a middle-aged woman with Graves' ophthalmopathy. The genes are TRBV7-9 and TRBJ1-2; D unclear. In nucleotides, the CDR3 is TGTGCCAGCAGCGTCGACCTTAACTTGGAGGGCTACACCTTC. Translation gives CASSVDLNLEGYTF.